What follows is one T cell receptor (beta chain) and its context. Original analysis: Estimation of nucleated cell counts relied on the amplification of reference gene primers. Only in-frame clones appear in the TCRdb table, and some are missing; sequencing was by immunoSEQ multiplex PCR. V, J and clone size are those of that table, while D and trimming were read from the DNA. The sample yields 130,000 to 150,000 clones, almost 80% seen once. The data were obtained in a study of blood T cell repertoires in COVID-19. Whole-study context: Acute and convalescent COVID-19 samples came from the United States, Italy and Spain. PBMCs, B-cell-depleted T cells, or T cells provided the cDNA or gDNA that made up the material.

Trimming took 3 bases from V and 4 from J; bases not matched to a gene: 7. CDR3 length: 15 residues. The germline CDR1 and CDR2 sequences are LNHDA and SQIVND (reference sequence). This TCR came from a man in his fifties with active or convalescent COVID-19. The genes are TRBV19 and TRBJ2-3; 7 nucleotides match TRBD2. The source material was peripheral blood. Here the CDR3 reads CASSIWGGSPDTQYF. CDR3 bases: TGTGCCAGTAGTATTTGGGGCGGGAGTCCAGATACGCAGTATTTT.